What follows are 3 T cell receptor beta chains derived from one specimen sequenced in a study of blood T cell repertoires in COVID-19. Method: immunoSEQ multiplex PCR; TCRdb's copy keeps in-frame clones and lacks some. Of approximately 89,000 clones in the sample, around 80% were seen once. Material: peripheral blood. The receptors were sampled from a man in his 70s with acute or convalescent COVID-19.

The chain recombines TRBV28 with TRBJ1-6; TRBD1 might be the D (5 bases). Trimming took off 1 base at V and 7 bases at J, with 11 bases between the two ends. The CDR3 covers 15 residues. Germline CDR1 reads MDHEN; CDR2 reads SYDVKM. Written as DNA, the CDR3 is TGTGCCAGCAGTTTATCCCCCCGGGGGAATTCACCCCTCCACTTT. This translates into CASSLSPRGNSPLHF.

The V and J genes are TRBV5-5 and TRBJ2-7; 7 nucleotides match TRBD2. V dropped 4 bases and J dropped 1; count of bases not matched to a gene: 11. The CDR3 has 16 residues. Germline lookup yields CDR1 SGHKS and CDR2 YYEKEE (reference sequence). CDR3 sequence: CASSASTLAGSYEQYF. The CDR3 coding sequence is TGTGCCAGCAGCGCCTCGACCTTAGCGGGTTCCTACGAGCAGTACTTC.

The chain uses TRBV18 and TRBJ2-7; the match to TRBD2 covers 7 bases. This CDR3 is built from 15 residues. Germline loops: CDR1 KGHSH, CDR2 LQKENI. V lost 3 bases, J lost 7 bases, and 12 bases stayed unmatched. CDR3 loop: CASSPMSAGREEQYF. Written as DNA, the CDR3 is TGTGCCAGCTCACCGATGAGCGCGGGGAGGGAGGAGCAGTACTTC.